A selection of T cell receptor beta chains follows, all from one sample in a study of control samples from healthy donors and cancer patients. TCRdb's table, derived via immunoSEQ multiplex PCR, lists solely in-frame clones and lacks some. The table lists 170,000 or so clones, more than 90% of them singletons. Specimen: blood. The source is a young man in good health. Each CDR3 is given with its conserved first and last residue. A D gene is named only where the DNA matches it firmly. For some rows the clone size is stated as once, few or many, or as a class when expanded; others skip it.

TRBV9,NA,TRBJ2-1,NA,TGTGCCAGCAGCAATAGCGGCAATCCCTACAATGAGCAGTTCTTC,CASSNSGNPYNEQFF
TRBV27,NA,TRBJ2-5,NA,TGTGCCAGCAGTTGGCAGAACCTCGGGACCCAGTACTTC,CASSWQNLGTQYF
TRBV30,NA,TRBJ1-2,NA,TGTGCCTGGAGTGTCGTCCGGGAGGGCTACACCTTC,CAWSVVREGYTF
TRBV29-1,NA,TRBJ2-5,TRBD2,TGCAGCGTTCCTAGCGGGGTGGAGACCCAGTACTTC,CSVPSGVETQYF
TRBV10-3,NA,TRBJ2-5,NA,TGTGCCATCAGTGAGTCCTCTCCGGGACTGGGAGAGACCCGGTACTTC,CAISESSPGLGETRYF
TRBV10-2,NA,TRBJ1-2,TRBD1,TGCGCCAGCAGTTTCTCCGGGACAGGGGCTGATGGCTACACCTTC,CASSFSGTGADGYTF
TRBV21-1,NA,TRBJ1-1,NA,TGTGCCAGCACCCTCCTAGGGGACAGGGGACAGAACACTGAAGCTTTCTTT,CASTLLGDRGQNTEAFF
TRBV27,NA,TRBJ1-1,NA,TGTGCCAGCCACTCCCAGGGCAGTCGGAACACTGAAGCTTTCTTT,CASHSQGSRNTEAFF
TRBV30,NA,TRBJ2-3,TRBD2,TGTGCCTGGTTAGTCGGGCTAGCGGTTGAAGATACGCAGTATTTT,CAWLVGLAVEDTQYF
TRBV2,NA,TRBJ2-3,NA,TGTGCCAGCAGTGTACACACAGATACGCAGTATTTT,CASSVHTDTQYF
TRBV11-2,NA,TRBJ2-5,NA,TGTGCCAGCAGCCCATCAGAGACCCAGTACTTC,CASSPSETQYF
TRBV6-6,NA,TRBJ2-1,NA,TGTGCCAGCAGTTACTCGAGCATCCCGGTCGGGGGACAGCAGTTCTTC,CASSYSSIPVGGQQFF
TRBV4-1,once,TRBJ2-7,NA,TGCGCCAGCAGCCCCCGATGGGACACACTCGAGGACGAGCAGTACTTC,CASSPRWDTLEDEQYF
TRBV29-1,NA,TRBJ1-1,NA,TGCAGCGTTAAGGACCAAGTGAGGGAAGCTTTCTTT,CSVKDQVREAFF
TRBV10-2,NA,TRBJ1-3,NA,TGCGCCAGCAGTGAGTCGGGAGGAAACACCATATATTTT,CASSESGGNTIYF
TRBV19,NA,TRBJ1-1,NA,TGTGCCAGTAGTGCGAGAGGGGACACTGAAGCTTTCTTT,CASSARGDTEAFF
TRBV5-1,NA,TRBJ1-1,NA,TGCGCCAGCAGCTTTGATAGTGGCTCGGGGAACACTGAAGCTTTCTTT,CASSFDSGSGNTEAFF
TRBV7-9,NA,TRBJ1-3,TRBD1,TGTGCCAGCAGCTTAGGAGGGACAGGGCCTGGAAACACCATATATTTT,CASSLGGTGPGNTIYF
TRBV3-1/TRBV3-2,NA,TRBJ2-3,TRBD2,TGTGCCAGCAGCAATGGACTAGCGGGGGGAACAGATACGCAGTATTTT,CASSNGLAGGTDTQYF
TRBV7-2,NA,TRBJ2-7,TRBD1,TGTGCCAGCAGCTCTGGGCCGACAGGGACCTACGAGCAGTACTTC,CASSSGPTGTYEQYF
TRBV6-6,NA,TRBJ2-3,NA,TGTGCCAGCAGTTACTCCAGGGGAGCAGATACGCAGTATTTT,CASSYSRGADTQYF
TRBV18,NA,TRBJ2-2,NA,TGTGCCAGCTCACCAATTCCCCTCACCGGGGAGCTGTTTTTT,CASSPIPLTGELFF
TRBV6-2/TRBV6-3,NA,TRBJ2-2,TRBD1,TGTGCCAGCAGTTACCTACTTACAGGGGCCGAGAACACCGGGGAGCTGTTTTTT,CASSYLLTGAENTGELFF
TRBV18,NA,TRBJ2-7,TRBD1,TGTGCCAGCTCACCTCATAAAGTCGGGACAGCTTCCTACGAGCAGTACTTC,CASSPHKVGTASYEQYF
TRBV5-4,NA,TRBJ1-2,NA,TGTGCCAGCAGCTTATCAGGGTTTGACTATGGCTACACCTTC,CASSLSGFDYGYTF
TRBV19,NA,TRBJ2-1,NA,TGTGCCAGTAGTGACCCCGGGACGGACGTCAATGAGCAGTTCTTC,CASSDPGTDVNEQFF
TRBV29-1,NA,TRBJ2-6,NA,TGCAGCGCGTTTACGGGACATTCGGTTGGGGCCAACGTCCTGACTTTC,CSAFTGHSVGANVLTF
TRBV25-1,NA,TRBJ2-5,NA,TGTGCCAGCAGTGCCACAATGATCAGGGAGACCCAGTACTTC,CASSATMIRETQYF
TRBV6-6,once,TRBJ2-1,NA,TGTGCCAGCAGTTCCGGGACCACCGCCTACAATGAGCAGTTCTTC,CASSSGTTAYNEQFF
TRBV9,NA,TRBJ2-3,TRBD2,TGTGCCAGCAGCGTATTAGGGAGCGGGGGGGTTATGGATACGCAGTATTTT,CASSVLGSGGVMDTQYF
TRBV19,NA,TRBJ1-1,NA,TGTGCCAGTAGGACGAGACGAGAGACTGAAGCTTTCTTT,CASRTRRETEAFF
TRBV27,NA,TRBJ1-6,NA,TGTGCCAGCAGTCCCTCGGAAGGCGCCCATTCACCCCTCCACTTT,CASSPSEGAHSPLHF
TRBV5-6,NA,TRBJ1-2,TRBD1,TGTGCCAGCAGCGTGAGGATGTCAGGGGGCGCTTACTATGGCTACACCTTC,CASSVRMSGGAYYGYTF
TRBV5-4,NA,TRBJ2-3,TRBD2,TGTGCCAGCAGCTTAGGGGTAGCGGGGAGCACAGATACGCAGTATTTT,CASSLGVAGSTDTQYF
TRBV28,NA,TRBJ2-7,NA,TGTGCCAGTCAGACAGTCTCCTACGAGCAGTACTTC,CASQTVSYEQYF
TRBV19,NA,TRBJ2-7,NA,TGTGCCAGTACGCGGGGCAAAAACTCCTACGAGCAGTACTTC,CASTRGKNSYEQYF
TRBV5-6,NA,TRBJ1-2,TRBD1,TGTGCCAGCAGCACCCCGGACAGGGGTCGAGGCTACACCTTC,CASSTPDRGRGYTF
TRBV2,NA,TRBJ2-7,TRBD2,TGTGCCAGCAGGGAAGGACTAGCGGGAGTCTTCGACGAGCAGTACTTC,CASREGLAGVFDEQYF
TRBV5-4,NA,TRBJ2-5,NA,TGTGCCAGCAGCTTGGTAGGGTGGGAAGAGACCCAGTACTTC,CASSLVGWEETQYF
TRBV25-1,NA,TRBJ1-6,NA,TGTGCCAGCATGGACGGTGAAGGACCGCATTCACCCCTCCACTTT,CASMDGEGPHSPLHF
TRBV19,NA,TRBJ1-1,NA,TGTGCCAGTAGTATCCAGGGGATTAACGTGAACACTGAAGCTTTCTTT,CASSIQGINVNTEAFF
TRBV18,NA,TRBJ1-1,NA,TGTGCCAGCTCGAGGGGACCGGTGAACACTGAAGCTTTCTTT,CASSRGPVNTEAFF
TRBV12-3/TRBV12-4,few,TRBJ1-4,NA,TGTGCCAGCAGTTTTGAACCGCAGAAACTGTTTTTT,CASSFEPQKLFF
TRBV28,NA,TRBJ2-7,TRBD1,TGTGCCAGCAGTTTAGAGTCCCAGGGGGCTCGGTACGAGCAGTACTTC,CASSLESQGARYEQYF